Detailed here is one TCR beta chain. What it binds is unknown. This sample stems from a study of shared clonotypes between healthy human individuals. As for the study in general: The donor pool was made up of a couple of women and a few men aged 18 to 49. Whole-study findings and limits: Generally, estimated richness proved larger in naive subsets than it did in memory subsets.

Genomic DNA from each subset was divided evenly over several immunoSEQ plates. The protocol was immunoSEQ multiplex PCR, while the TCRdb copy is restricted to in-frame clones and leaves out a portion. Of about 2.1 million clones in the sample, about 94% are singletons; the top ten hold more than 1.5%. Naive CD8 cells lacked CD45RO, underwent positive selection for CCR7 and left out terminally differentiated effector memory CD45RA+ cells. The clonotype comes from a man aged 18-30 years in good health. Some clones in this sample may be carry-over from other donors' samples. The sequencing input was naive CD8+ T cells from PBMCs.

In DNA form, the CDR3 reads TGTGCCAGCAGGGATAACCTGGGCCCTGGAAACACCATATATTTT. Translated, it gives CASRDNLGPGNTIYF. This chain uses TRBV7-9 with TRBJ1-3; no clear D. Germline CDR1 is SEHNR and CDR2 is FQNEAQ (reference sequence). This CDR3 region has 15 residues. Trimming took off 6 bases at V and 2 bases at J, with 14 bases between the two ends.